Included here is one TCR beta chain sequence, with context. The sample belongs to a study of T cell changes during pregnancy in multiple sclerosis. Germline-derived CDR1 and CDR2 are MDHEN and SYDVKM. V shed 7 bases, J shed 3 bases, and the junction held 4 bases outside the gene matches. This CDR3 has 13 residues. Repertoires were generated with immunoSEQ multiplex PCR, while TCRdb's copy carries only in-frame clones and drops some. This sample yields some 37,000 clones, of which 88% are seen a single time; 0.9% to 1.5% belongs to the top ten. This sequence was found in a female donor with multiple sclerosis, enrolled in a pregnancy study. The chain employs TRBV28 and TRBJ2-3, with 7 bases aligning to TRBD2. The sequenced sample was CD4+ T cells from peripheral blood mononuclear cells, obtained before pregnancy. CDR3 residues: CASIGAGTDTQYF. The DNA for the CDR3 is TGTGCCAGCATTGGAGCGGGAACAGATACGCAGTATTTT.